The 32 T cell receptor beta chains listed next were all sequenced from one sample in a study of blood T cell repertoires in COVID-19. The data were produced by immunoSEQ multiplex PCR, yet TCRdb's version contains in-frame clones alone and is incomplete. The sample records about 100,000 clones, around 90% being singletons. The sequenced sample consisted of peripheral blood. The receptors shown here come from a woman aged 55-70 years with acute or convalescent COVID-19.

The chain combines TRBV5-1 with TRBJ2-7, with D possibly TRBD1 on 6 matching bases. V was shortened by 4 bases and J by 2 bases, with 13 bases between the two germline ends. The length of the CDR3 is 14 residues. Germline CDR1 is SGHRS and CDR2 is YFSETQ. CDR3 protein: CASSDDGQTYEQYF. The CDR3 nucleotides read TGCGCCAGCAGCGACGATGGACAGACCTACGAGCAGTACTTC.

The V gene is TRBV6-6, the J gene TRBJ1-1; D gene ambiguous. V was trimmed by 1 base and J by 4 bases, leaving 13 bases between them. Per germline, CDR1 MNHNY and CDR2 SVGAGI (reference sequence). The CDR3 has 15 amino acids. CDR3 protein: CASSYFAGDGTEAFF. The CDR3 DNA follows: TGTGCCAGCAGTTACTTCGCTGGAGACGGCACTGAAGCTTTCTTT.

This chain uses TRBV2 with TRBJ1-2; 9 nucleotides agree with TRBD1. V trimming: 10 bases; J trimming: 2 bases; junction bases outside the gene matches: 14. The length of the CDR3 is 16 residues. Germline values: CDR1 SNHLY, CDR2 FYNNEI. The CDR3 nucleotides are TGTGCCACCTCCGGGACAGGGAGATCCGTCAACTATGGCTACACCTTC. This sequence encodes CATSGTGRSVNYGYTF.

This chain uses TRBV3-1 (or the pseudogene TRBV3-2) with TRBJ1-5; D call uncertain. The germline V gene has CDR1 LGHDT and CDR2 YNNKEL (reference sequence). The germline V and J ends were trimmed by 0 bases and 9 bases, with 9 bases remaining between them. There are 13 residues in the CDR3. This CDR3 is CASSQDPLRPQHF. CDR3 nucleotides: TGTGCCAGCAGCCAAGACCCCCTCCGGCCCCAGCATTTT.

This clone was picked up one time. This chain joins TRBV19 and TRBJ1-5; D is unresolved. The CDR3 consists of 12 residues. Germline assignment: CDR1 LNHDA and CDR2 SQIVND (reference sequence). The ends were cut back, 7 bases at V and 9 bases at J, with 13 bases in the middle. The CDR3 spells CASKRGSGPQHF. CDR3 nucleotide sequence: TGTGCCAGTAAACGCGGGTCGGGGCCCCAGCATTTT.

This chain links TRBV24-1 with TRBJ1-1; 8 nucleotides align to TRBD1. V trimming: 3 bases; J trimming: 2 bases; junction bases outside the gene matches: 4. The CDR3 covers 15 residues. Germline V CDR1 and CDR2: KGHDR, SFDVKD. The CDR3 loop reads CATSDGQGPNTEAFF. The DNA of the CDR3 is TGTGCCACCAGTGATGGACAGGGACCTAACACTGAAGCTTTCTTT.

The CDR3 protein is CASSPRTGRDYGYTF. CDR3 bases: TGTGCCAGCAGCCCTCGAACAGGCCGGGACTATGGCTACACCTTC. The V gene is TRBV14, the J gene TRBJ1-2; D possibly corresponds to TRBD1 (5 bases). The CDR3 sequence is 15 residues long. Deletions cut 4 bases from V and 3 bases from J, with 15 bases between. CDR1 and CDR2 from the germline V gene are SGHDN and FVKESK.

This clone was counted a few times. The chain uses TRBV7-3 and TRBJ2-1, with 13 nucleotides matching TRBD2. The CDR3 spans 15 residues. Trimming took 5 bases from V and 8 from J; bases not matched to a gene: 6. Per germline, CDR1 SGHTA and CDR2 FQGTGA. CDR3 in amino acids: CASSVGLAGRDEQFF. For the CDR3, the DNA is TGTGCCAGCAGCGTGGGACTAGCGGGAAGGGATGAGCAGTTCTTC.

The chain couples TRBV2 to TRBJ2-1; a possible D gene is TRBD2 (6 bases). Looked up from germline, CDR1 is SNHLY and CDR2 is FYNNEI. Between the trimmed V and J ends, which lost 4 bases and 4 bases, there was a span of 14 bases. The CDR3 is 15 amino acids. CDR3 region: CASSAAGRGYNEQFF. CDR3 DNA: TGTGCCAGCAGTGCCGCCGGGAGAGGGTACAATGAGCAGTTCTTC.

This chain connects TRBV2 to TRBJ2-1; 11 bases map to TRBD2. After removal of 3 bases from V and 9 bases from J, the junction contained 4 bases not matched to a gene. The length of the CDR3 is 14 residues. Germline lookup yields CDR1 SNHLY and CDR2 FYNNEI. The chain's CDR3 is CASSDVLAGVEQFF. The CDR3 DNA reads TGTGCCAGCAGTGATGTACTAGCGGGAGTTGAGCAGTTCTTC.

The V and J genes are TRBV28 and TRBJ1-5; D uncertain. V dropped 2 bases and J dropped 3 bases, with 8 bases sitting between them. The CDR3 runs 14 residues. The germline CDR1 and CDR2 sequences are MDHEN and SYDVKM. In nucleotides, the CDR3 is TGTGCCAGCAGTTTAGTCGCAGACAATCAGCCCCAGCATTTT. It codes for CASSLVADNQPQHF.

The J gene is TRBJ2-1, the V gene TRBV7-3; D not certain. The V end was cut by 5 bases, the J end by 8 bases, with 13 bases between. This CDR3 has 13 amino acids. Germline V gene data show CDR1 as SGHTA and CDR2 as FQGTGA. CDR3 bases: TGTGCCAGCAGCCCACGGATAGCAGATGAGCAGTTCTTC. It specifies CASSPRIADEQFF.

This sequence joins TRBV2 and TRBJ1-1; 10 nucleotides align to TRBD1. CDR3 size: 15 residues. Looked up from germline, CDR1 is SNHLY and CDR2 is FYNNEI. The trim removed 7 bases at V and 4 bases at J, leaving 9 bases unmatched. This CDR3 is CASTIARTGGTEAFF. Written as DNA, the CDR3 is TGTGCCAGCACCATTGCTAGGACAGGGGGCACTGAAGCTTTCTTT.

This chain connects TRBV7-8 to TRBJ2-7; 9 nucleotides align to TRBD2. This CDR3 is built from 14 residues. V shed 1 base, J shed 5 bases, and the junction held 3 bases outside the gene matches. Germline lookup yields CDR1 SGHVS and CDR2 FQNEAQ. The CDR3 protein is CASSLGTSANEQYF. Written as DNA, the CDR3 is TGTGCCAGCAGCTTAGGGACTAGCGCAAACGAGCAGTACTTC.

The chain combines TRBV27 with TRBJ2-7, with TRBD2 matching 9 bases. Trimming cost V 3 bases and J 4 bases; bases outside gene matches: 13. This CDR3 is built from 17 residues. Germline V gene lookup returns CDR1 MNHEY and CDR2 SMNVEV (reference sequence). CDR3 coding DNA: TGTGCCAGCAGTTTCGACCGACCGGGACTAGCAGATTACGAGCAGTACTTC. Encoded protein: CASSFDRPGLADYEQYF.

The chain recombines TRBV2 with TRBJ1-5; 11 bases are a match to TRBD1. Unmatched junction bases numbered 9, after V lost 7 bases and J lost 7 bases. Germline CDR1 SNHLY, CDR2 FYNNEI. The CDR3 contains 15 residues. CDR3 DNA sequence: TGTGCCAGCATCCAGGACAGGGGGCGTGGGCAGCCCCAGCATTTT. This sequence encodes CASIQDRGRGQPQHF. Using reference TRBV2 and TRBJ1-5 for the parts outside the CDR3, the full variable domain is EPEVTQTPSHQVTQMGQEVILRCVPISNHLYFYWYRQILGQKVEFLVSFYNNEISEKSEIFDDQFSVERPDGSNFTLKIRSTKLEDSAMYFCASIQDRGRGQPQHFGDGTRLSIL.

V and J are TRBV5-5 and TRBJ1-1; 8 bases match TRBD1. V lost 2 bases, J lost 10 bases, and 16 bases stayed unmatched. The CDR3 contains 16 residues. The V gene's germline CDR1 is SGHKS and CDR2 YYEKEE (reference sequence). CDR3 sequence: CASSFLGGPSGTGAFF. CDR3 DNA sequence: TGTGCCAGCAGCTTTCTTGGAGGGCCAAGTGGGACAGGAGCTTTCTTT.

The chain is built from TRBV7-9 and TRBJ2-1; 10 nucleotides line up with TRBD2. There are 15 residues in the CDR3. The J segment lost 2 bases and the V segment lost 2 bases, leaving 0 bases of the junction unmatched. Germline-derived CDR1 and CDR2 are SEHNR and FQNEAQ (reference sequence). The CDR3 DNA is TGTGCCAGCAGCTTAAGCGGGAGGGCCTACAATGAGCAGTTCTTC. Translating it yields CASSLSGRAYNEQFF. The entire variable domain, with the rest obtained from reference TRBV7-9 and TRBJ2-1, is as follows: DTGVSQNPRHKITKRGQNVTFRCDPISEHNRLYWYRQTLGQGPEFLTYFQNEAQLEKSRLLSDRFSAERPKGSFSTLEIQRTEQGDSAMYLCASSLSGRAYNEQFFGPGTRLTVL.

This chain connects TRBV2 to TRBJ1-6; 8 bases fit TRBD1. This CDR3 contains 15 residues. The germline gives CDR1 SNHLY, CDR2 FYNNEI. After removal of 3 bases from V and 10 bases from J, the junction contained 8 bases not matched to a gene. The CDR3 loop reads CASSEQGAKRSPLHF. The CDR3 DNA reads as TGTGCCAGCAGTGAGCAGGGGGCGAAGCGATCACCCCTCCACTTT. The complete variable domain, with remaining parts taken from reference TRBV2 and TRBJ1-6, reads EPEVTQTPSHQVTQMGQEVILRCVPISNHLYFYWYRQILGQKVEFLVSFYNNEISEKSEIFDDQFSVERPDGSNFTLKIRSTKLEDSAMYFCASSEQGAKRSPLHFGNGTRLTVT.

V and J are TRBV18 and TRBJ2-7, with 11 positions matching TRBD2. V lost 3 bases and J lost 0; bases outside the gene matches: 1. This CDR3 contains 15 residues. Germline V gene data show CDR1 as KGHSH and CDR2 as LQKENI. The CDR3 spells CASSPTSGSSYEQYV. The CDR3 DNA sequence: TGTGCCAGCTCACCCACTAGCGGGAGCTCCTACGAGCAGTACGTC.

The table lists this clone with a count of one. The chain employs TRBV4-1 and TRBJ2-3, with 10 positions matching TRBD2. This CDR3 spans 16 amino acids. Germline CDR1 and CDR2: MGHRA and YSYEKL. Trimming removed 3 bases from V and 4 bases from J; junction bases left unmatched: 7. CDR3 sequence: CASSHPGLAPPDTQYF. CDR3 DNA sequence: TGCGCCAGCAGCCACCCGGGACTAGCGCCCCCAGATACGCAGTATTTT.

V is TRBV11-2 and J is TRBJ2-2, with D maybe TRBD2 (5 bases). This CDR3 spans 17 amino acids. Germline V lookup: CDR1 SGHAT, CDR2 FQNNGV. Trimming took 2 bases from V and 4 from J, leaving 17 bases between them. CDR3 sequence: CASSLRELGSGTGELFF. The CDR3 bases are TGTGCCAGCAGCTTAAGGGAGCTGGGGAGTGGCACCGGGGAGCTGTTTTTT.

This clone was counted a few times. The CDR3 nucleotides read TGTGCCAGCAGTTTTGCCTCAGGGTCTTCACCCCTCCACTTT. It translates to CASSFASGSSPLHF. The chain recombines TRBV27 with TRBJ1-6; weak D call: TRBD1 (5 bases). Looked up from germline, CDR1 is MNHEY and CDR2 is SMNVEV (reference sequence). The CDR3 has 14 amino acids. V gave up 3 bases and J gave up 9 bases, with 12 bases separating them.

The V and J genes are TRBV5-4 and TRBJ1-3; 10 nucleotides line up with TRBD1. The CDR3 totals 16 residues. V trimming: 2 bases; J trimming: 3 bases; junction bases outside the gene matches: 5. Per germline, CDR1 SGHNT and CDR2 YYREEE (reference sequence). The CDR3 bases are TGTGCCAGCAGCTTAACGACAGGGGGCTTTGGAAACACCATATATTTT. This codes for CASSLTTGGFGNTIYF.

The chain joins TRBV7-2 to TRBJ2-5, with D unresolved. The ends were cut back, 3 bases at V and 4 bases at J, with 9 bases in the middle. Germline lookup yields CDR1 SGHTA and CDR2 FQGNSA. The CDR3 extends over 13 amino acids. CDR3 sequence: CASSLKSGETQYF. CDR3 in DNA: TGTGCCAGCAGCTTGAAGTCCGGAGAGACCCAGTACTTC.

CDR3 bases: TGTGCCAGCAGTCCGCCGACTAGCGGGAGCAATGAGCAGTTCTTC. Residues: CASSPPTSGSNEQFF. The chain recombines TRBV6-5 with TRBJ2-1; TRBD2 matches at 12 bases. The germline V gene encodes CDR1 MNHEY and CDR2 SVGAGI. The V gene end was trimmed by 5 bases and the J gene end by 6 bases; junction bases not matched to a gene: 5. The CDR3 has 15 amino acids.

This chain connects TRBV19 to TRBJ2-7, with D maybe TRBD1 (7 bases). Germline CDR1 is LNHDA and CDR2 is SQIVND (reference sequence). The CDR3 is 13 amino acids. Trimming shortened V by 8 bases and J by 4 bases, and 15 bases separated the two germline ends. CDR3 amino acids: CASSEGAGYEQYF. The CDR3 region has the DNA TGTGCCAGTTCGGAGGGGGCGGGTTACGAGCAGTACTTC.

The chain employs TRBV29-1 and TRBJ1-1; D perhaps matches TRBD1 (5 bases). The ends were cut back, 5 bases at V and 0 bases at J, with 10 bases in the middle. The germline CDR1 and CDR2 sequences are SQVTM and ANQGSEA. The CDR3 covers 13 residues. CDR3 DNA: TGCAGCGTTCGGACGGACATGAACACTGAAGCTTTCTTT. Amino acid sequence: CSVRTDMNTEAFF.

This sequence joins TRBV2 and TRBJ1-2; D is unresolved. V was clipped by 10 bases and J by 2 bases, with 20 bases between them. The germline V gene has CDR1 SNHLY and CDR2 FYNNEI. This CDR3 is built from 15 residues. CDR3 sequence (DNA): TGTGCCAACCCGGCTGGAGGACGGATGAACTATGGCTACACCTTC. This gives the protein CANPAGGRMNYGYTF.

The V and J genes are TRBV20-1 and TRBJ2-1; 10 nucleotides align to TRBD2. CDR3 length: 15 residues. Germline-derived CDR1 and CDR2 are DFQATT and SNEGSKA (reference sequence). The V segment lost 4 bases and the J segment 8 bases; nucleotides outside the gene matches: 11. DNA for the CDR3: TGCAGTGCTATTGACATAGCGGGAGGCCTCGATGAGCAGTTCTTC. The encoded protein is CSAIDIAGGLDEQFF.

The CDR3 here is CASSPPGSYEQYF. CDR3 in DNA: TGTGCCAGCTCCCCCCCCGGTTCCTACGAGCAGTACTTC. V usage is TRBV6-5 and J usage is TRBJ2-7; D ambiguous. Germline V gene lookup returns CDR1 MNHEY and CDR2 SVGAGI. Between the trimmed V and J ends, which lost 8 bases and 1 base, there was a span of 12 bases. There are 13 residues in the CDR3.

The chain has TRBV3-1 (or the pseudogene TRBV3-2) and TRBJ2-2; 14 positions match TRBD2. Germline loops: CDR1 LGHDT, CDR2 YNNKEL (reference sequence). With 4 bases clipped from V and 6 bases from J, the junction kept 4 bases outside the gene matches. The CDR3 is made up of 16 amino acids. The CDR3: CASSPMGLAGAGELFF. Here the CDR3 DNA reads TGTGCCAGCAGCCCAATGGGACTAGCGGGAGCCGGGGAGCTGTTTTTT.